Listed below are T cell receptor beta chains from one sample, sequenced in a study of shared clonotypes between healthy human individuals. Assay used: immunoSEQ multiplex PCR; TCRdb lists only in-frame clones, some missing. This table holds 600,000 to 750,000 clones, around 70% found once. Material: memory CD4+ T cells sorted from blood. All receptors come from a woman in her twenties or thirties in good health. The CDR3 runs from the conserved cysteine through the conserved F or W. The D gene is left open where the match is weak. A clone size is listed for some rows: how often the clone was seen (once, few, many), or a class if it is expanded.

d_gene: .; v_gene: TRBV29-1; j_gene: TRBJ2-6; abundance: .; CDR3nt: TGCAGCGTTCCGTCCTTTGGCTCTGGGGCCAACGTCCTGACTTTC; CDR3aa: CSVPSFGSGANVLTF
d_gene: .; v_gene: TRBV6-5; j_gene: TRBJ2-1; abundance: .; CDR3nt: TGTGCCAGCAGTTGGCCATCCTACAATGAGCAGTTCTTC; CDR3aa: CASSWPSYNEQFF
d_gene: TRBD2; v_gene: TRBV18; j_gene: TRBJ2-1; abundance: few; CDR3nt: TGTGCCAGCTCACCGATGCAGCTAGCGGGGGAAATACATGAGCAGTTCTTC; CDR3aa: CASSPMQLAGEIHEQFF
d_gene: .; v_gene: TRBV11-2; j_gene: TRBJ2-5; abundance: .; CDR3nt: TGTGCCAGCAGCCCGCCGGGGGCCGGGGGGGAGACCCAGTACTTC; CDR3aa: CASSPPGAGGETQYF
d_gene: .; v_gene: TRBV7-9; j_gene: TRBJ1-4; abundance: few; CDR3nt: TGTGCCAGCAGCTCCCCGACGGGGGCAACTAATGAAAAACTGTTTTTT; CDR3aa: CASSSPTGATNEKLFF
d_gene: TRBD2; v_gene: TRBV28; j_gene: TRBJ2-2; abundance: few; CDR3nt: TGTGCCAGCAGTTTAACGGATGCGGGAGGTGGCACCGGGGAGCTGTTTTTT; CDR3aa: CASSLTDAGGGTGELFF
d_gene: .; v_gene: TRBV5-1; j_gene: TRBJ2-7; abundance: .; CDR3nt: TGCGCCAGCAGCCCGGTCGGGGGCTCGGGGGTCTACGAGCAGTACTTC; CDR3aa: CASSPVGGSGVYEQYF
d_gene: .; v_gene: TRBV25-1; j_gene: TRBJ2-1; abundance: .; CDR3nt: TGTGCCAGCAGTCCTACCAGGGGTGATGAGCAGTTCTTC; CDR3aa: CASSPTRGDEQFF
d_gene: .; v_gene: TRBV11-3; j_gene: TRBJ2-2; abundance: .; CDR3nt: TGTGCCAGCACGAGGGACCGTTCGAACACCGGGGAGCTGTTTTTT; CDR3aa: CASTRDRSNTGELFF
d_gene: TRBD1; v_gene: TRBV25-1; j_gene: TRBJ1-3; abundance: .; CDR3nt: TGTGCCAGCAGTGACGACAGGGCAACAGGAAACACCATATATTTT; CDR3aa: CASSDDRATGNTIYF
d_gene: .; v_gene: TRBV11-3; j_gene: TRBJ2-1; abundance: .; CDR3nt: TGTGCCAGCAGCACTGGACAGTACAATGAGCAGTTCTTC; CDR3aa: CASSTGQYNEQFF
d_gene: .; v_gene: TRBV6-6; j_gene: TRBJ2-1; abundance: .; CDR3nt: TGTGCCAGCATATCCGGGCCTCACAATGAGCAGTTCTTC; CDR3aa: CASISGPHNEQFF
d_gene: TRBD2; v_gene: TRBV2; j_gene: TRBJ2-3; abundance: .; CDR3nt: TGTGCCAGCAGACCCACTTTCGGAGGACTAGCGGGACCCTTT; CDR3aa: CASRPTFGGLAGPF
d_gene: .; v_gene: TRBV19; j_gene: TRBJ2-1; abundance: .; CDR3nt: TGTGCCAGTAGTGGAGTTTGGGGGAGAGCCTTCAATGAGCAGTTCTTC; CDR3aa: CASSGVWGRAFNEQFF
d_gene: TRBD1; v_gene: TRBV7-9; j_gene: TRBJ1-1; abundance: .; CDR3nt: TGTGCCAGCAGCCCATTAGGGCGGGGACAGGGTGGAAACACTGAAGCTTTCTTT; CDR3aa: CASSPLGRGQGGNTEAFF
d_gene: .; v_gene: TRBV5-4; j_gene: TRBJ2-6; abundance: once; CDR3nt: TGTGCCAGCAGCTTGCAGGGATTCGGGGCCAACGTCCTGACTTTC; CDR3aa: CASSLQGFGANVLTF
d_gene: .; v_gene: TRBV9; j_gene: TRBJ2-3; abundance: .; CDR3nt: TGTGCCAGCAGCGTAGGGCCGGACTACCAAGGTGCGCAGTATTTT; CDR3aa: CASSVGPDYQGAQYF
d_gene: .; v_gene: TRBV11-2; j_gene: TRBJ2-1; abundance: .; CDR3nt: TGTGCCAGCAGCTTTGGAGGTCGGGGCTACAATGAGCAGTTCTTC; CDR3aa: CASSFGGRGYNEQFF
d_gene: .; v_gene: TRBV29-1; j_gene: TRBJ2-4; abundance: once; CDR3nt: TGCAGCGTTGAGGTAGGGGCTGGGAGAAACATTCAGTACTTC; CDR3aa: CSVEVGAGRNIQYF
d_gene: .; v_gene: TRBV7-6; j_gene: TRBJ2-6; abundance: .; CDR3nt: TGTGCCAGCAGCTTAAGAGGGTCTGGGGCCAACGTCCTGACTTTC; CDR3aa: CASSLRGSGANVLTF
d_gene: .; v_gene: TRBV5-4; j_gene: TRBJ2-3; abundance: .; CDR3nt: TGTGCCAGCAGCTTGGCTGGTGCAGATACGCAGTATTTT; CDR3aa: CASSLAGADTQYF
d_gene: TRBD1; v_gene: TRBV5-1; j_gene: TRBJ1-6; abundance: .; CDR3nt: TGCGCCAGCAGCTTCCAACCGACAGGGGTGGAATCACCCCTCCACTTT; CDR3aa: CASSFQPTGVESPLHF
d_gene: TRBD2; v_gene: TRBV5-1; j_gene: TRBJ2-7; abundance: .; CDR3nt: TGCGCCAGCAGCCCAGGCACCGGGACTAGCGGGAGGGCCGGTTACGAGCAGTACTTC; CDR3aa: CASSPGTGTSGRAGYEQYF
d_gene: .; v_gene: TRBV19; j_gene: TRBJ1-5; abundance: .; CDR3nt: TGTGCCAGTACCATATACCCCTTTGGGGCAGGTGATAGCAATCAGCCCCAGCATTTT; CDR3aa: CASTIYPFGAGDSNQPQHF
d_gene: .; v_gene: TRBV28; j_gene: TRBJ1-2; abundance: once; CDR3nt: TGTGCCAGCAGTCTATCGGACTTTAGGGGGGATGGCTACACCTTC; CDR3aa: CASSLSDFRGDGYTF
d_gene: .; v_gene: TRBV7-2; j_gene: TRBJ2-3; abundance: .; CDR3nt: TGTGCCAGCAGCAGTACCATAGCCGATACGCAGTATTTT; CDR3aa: CASSSTIADTQYF
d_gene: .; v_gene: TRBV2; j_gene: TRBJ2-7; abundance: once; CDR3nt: TGTGCCAGCAGTGAAGTGGGGTTTAGCTCCTACGAGCAGTACTTC; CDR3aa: CASSEVGFSSYEQYF
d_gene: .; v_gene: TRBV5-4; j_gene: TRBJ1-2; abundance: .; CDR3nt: TGTGCCAGCAGCGCTGACACTGCAAACTATGGCTACACCTTC; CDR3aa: CASSADTANYGYTF
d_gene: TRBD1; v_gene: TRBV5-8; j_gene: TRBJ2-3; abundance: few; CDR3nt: TGTGCCAGCAGCTTACAGGGGGGCACAGATACGCAGTATTTT; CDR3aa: CASSLQGGTDTQYF
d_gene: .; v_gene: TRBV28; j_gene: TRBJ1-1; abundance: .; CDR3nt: TGTGCCAGCAGTCCCTGGCCGGTCGCTGAAGCTTTCTTT; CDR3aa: CASSPWPVAEAFF
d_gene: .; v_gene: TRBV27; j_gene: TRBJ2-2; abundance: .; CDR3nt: TGTGCCAGCAGTTCCGACAGAAACACCGGGGAGCTGTTTTTT; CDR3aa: CASSSDRNTGELFF
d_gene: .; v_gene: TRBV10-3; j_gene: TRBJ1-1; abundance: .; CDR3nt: TGTGCCATCAGTGACGGAATGAACACTGAAGCTTTCTTT; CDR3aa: CAISDGMNTEAFF
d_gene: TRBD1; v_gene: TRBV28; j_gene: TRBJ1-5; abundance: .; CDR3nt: TGTGCCAGCAGTTTATGGGGACAGGCAAGGGTGGGTCAGCCCCAGCATTTT; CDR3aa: CASSLWGQARVGQPQHF
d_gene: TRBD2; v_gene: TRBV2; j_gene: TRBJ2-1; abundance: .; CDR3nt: TGTGCCAGCAGTGAGGGCGGCGGGGGCTCCTACAATGAGCAGTTCTTC; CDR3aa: CASSEGGGGSYNEQFF
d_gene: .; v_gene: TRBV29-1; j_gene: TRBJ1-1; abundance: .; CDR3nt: TGCAGCGTTGCGAAAGGGGAGGGGACTGAAGCTTTCTTT; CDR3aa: CSVAKGEGTEAFF
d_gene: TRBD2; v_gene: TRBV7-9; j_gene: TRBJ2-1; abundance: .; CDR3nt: TGTGCCAGCAGCCCACCCGCGGGAGCCTACAATGAGCAGTTCTTC; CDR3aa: CASSPPAGAYNEQFF
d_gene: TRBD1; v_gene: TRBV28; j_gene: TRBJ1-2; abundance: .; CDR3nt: TGTGCCAGCAGTAGGGGGCATGGCTACACCTTC; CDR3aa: CASSRGHGYTF
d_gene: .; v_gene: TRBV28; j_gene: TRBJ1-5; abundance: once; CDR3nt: TGTGCCAGCTTCAGGACCTGGGCGACCAATCAGCCCCAGCATTTT; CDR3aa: CASFRTWATNQPQHF
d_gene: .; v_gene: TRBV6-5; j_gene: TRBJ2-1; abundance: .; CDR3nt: TGTGCCAGCAGTTACGGCCCCAATGAGCAGTTCTTC; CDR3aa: CASSYGPNEQFF
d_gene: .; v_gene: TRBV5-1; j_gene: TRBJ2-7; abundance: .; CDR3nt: TGCGCCAGCAGCGGAGTCGGCGTGTGGGAGCAGTACTTC; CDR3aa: CASSGVGVWEQYF
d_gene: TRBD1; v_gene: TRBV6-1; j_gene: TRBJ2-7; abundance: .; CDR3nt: TGTGCCAGCAGTTATGACAGGGGGCCCTACGAGCAGTACTTC; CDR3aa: CASSYDRGPYEQYF
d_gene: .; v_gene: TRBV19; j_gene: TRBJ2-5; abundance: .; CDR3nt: TGTGCCAGTAGCTTGGAGGGCCCAGAGACCCAGTACTTC; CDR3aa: CASSLEGPETQYF
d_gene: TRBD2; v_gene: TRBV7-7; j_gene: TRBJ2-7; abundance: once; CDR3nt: TGTGCCAGCAGCTCTCCCCTTGGTAGCGGGAGCTCCTACGAGCAGTACTTC; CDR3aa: CASSSPLGSGSSYEQYF
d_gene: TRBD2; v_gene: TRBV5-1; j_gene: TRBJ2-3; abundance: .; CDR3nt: TGCGCCAGCAGCCCTGGACTAGCGGAGGACACAGATACGCAGTATTTT; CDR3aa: CASSPGLAEDTDTQYF
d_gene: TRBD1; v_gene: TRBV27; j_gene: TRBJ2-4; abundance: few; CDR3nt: TGTGCCAGCAGCTGGGGATACAGGGGGTCCAAAAACATTCAGTACTTC; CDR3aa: CASSWGYRGSKNIQYF
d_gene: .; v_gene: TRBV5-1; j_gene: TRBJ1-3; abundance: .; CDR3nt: TGCGCCAACAAGAGGGTGGTTTACACCATATATTTT; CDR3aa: CANKRVVYTIYF
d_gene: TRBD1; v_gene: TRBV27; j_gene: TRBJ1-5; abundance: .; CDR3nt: TGTGCCAGCAGTACGGGACAGGAGTACAATCAGCCCCAGCATTTT; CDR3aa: CASSTGQEYNQPQHF
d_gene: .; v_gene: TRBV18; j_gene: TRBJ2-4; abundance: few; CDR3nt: TGTGCCAGCTCACCCGACAGGTCCAAAAACATTCAGTACTTC; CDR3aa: CASSPDRSKNIQYF
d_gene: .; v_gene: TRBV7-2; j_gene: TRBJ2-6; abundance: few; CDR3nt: TGTGCCAGCAGCCGAACTACCTCTGGGGCCAACGTCCTGACTTTC; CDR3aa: CASSRTTSGANVLTF
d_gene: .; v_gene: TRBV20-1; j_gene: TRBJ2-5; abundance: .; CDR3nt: TGCAGTGCTAAGGAAGAGACCCAGTACTTC; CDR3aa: CSAKEETQYF
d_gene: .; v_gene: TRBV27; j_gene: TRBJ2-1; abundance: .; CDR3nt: TGTGCCAGTGCGAACTTGGGACCTAACAATGAGCAGTTCTTC; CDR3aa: CASANLGPNNEQFF
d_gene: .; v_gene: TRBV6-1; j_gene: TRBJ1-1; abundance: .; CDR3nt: TGTGCCAGCAGTGAGGGGGGTGTAGTGGGGAGTAGTGAAGCTTTCTTT; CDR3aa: CASSEGGVVGSSEAFF
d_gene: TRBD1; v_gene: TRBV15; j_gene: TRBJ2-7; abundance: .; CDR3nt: TGTGCCACCAGCAGAGGCGGGACAGGAGTGTACGAGCAGTACTTC; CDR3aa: CATSRGGTGVYEQYF
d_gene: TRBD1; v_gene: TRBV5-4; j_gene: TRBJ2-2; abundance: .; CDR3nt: TGTGCCAGCAGCGACCCTCGGACAGGGGATACCGGGGAGCTGTTTTTT; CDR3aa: CASSDPRTGDTGELFF
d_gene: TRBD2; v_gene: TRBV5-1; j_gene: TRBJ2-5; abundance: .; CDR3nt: TGCGCCAGCAGCTTGCTAGCGGGAGAAGAGACCCAGTACTTC; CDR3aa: CASSLLAGEETQYF